These 5 T cell receptor beta chains were sequenced from one sample in a study of cytomegalovirus exposure and HLA in healthy donors. Using immunoSEQ multiplex PCR, the repertoire was profiled, and TCRdb retains in-frame clones only, with some absent. The sample consists of about 110,000 clones, approximately 89% of them appearing once. Sequenced: PBMCs. These receptors were obtained from a young woman in good health and CMV-seronegative.

The chain couples TRBV4-1 to TRBJ2-7; D call uncertain. The CDR3 consists of 13 residues. Germline CDR1 and CDR2: MGHRA and YSYEKL. Trimming shortened V by 4 bases and J by 4 bases, and 11 bases separated the two germline ends. CDR3 region: CASSLQRGYEQYF. The DNA for the CDR3 is TGCGCCAGCAGCCTGCAGCGTGGTTACGAGCAGTACTTC.

This rearrangement joins TRBV6-6 to TRBJ2-7, with 8 positions matching TRBD2. V trimming: 5 bases; J trimming: 6 bases; junction bases outside the gene matches: 12. From germline, CDR1 is MNHNY and CDR2 SVGAGI (reference sequence). The CDR3 is 15 residues long. As DNA, the CDR3 is TGTGCCAGCAGTGGCCGGAGTAGCGGGATCCTCGAGCAGTACTTC. Translated, it gives CASSGRSSGILEQYF.

The chain employs TRBV5-1 and TRBJ1-4; possibly TRBD1 for D (5 bases). The CDR3 consists of 15 residues. Germline V CDR1 and CDR2: SGHRS, YFSETQ. V lost 0 bases to trimming and J lost 4 bases, with 10 bases between them. CDR3 sequence: CASSLGAGFNEKLFF. The CDR3 coding sequence is TGCGCCAGCAGCTTGGGGGCAGGGTTTAATGAAAAACTGTTTTTT.

CDR3 region: CASKRAPGTEAFF. As DNA, the CDR3 is TGTGCCAGCAAAAGGGCGCCGGGGACTGAAGCTTTCTTT. The chain employs TRBV6-5 and TRBJ1-1; D remains unclear. The germline CDR1 and CDR2 sequences are MNHEY and SVGAGI. V lost 7 bases to trimming and J lost 5 bases, with 14 bases between them. CDR3 length: 13 amino acids.

This clone was seen a single time. The genes are TRBV5-1 and TRBJ2-1; 7 nucleotides agree with TRBD1. Germline trimming cut 4 bases from V and 4 bases from J; bases unmatched to any gene: 11. This CDR3 is 16 amino acids long. Germline-derived CDR1 and CDR2 are SGHRS and YFSETQ. The chain's CDR3 is CASSPYPGQSYNEQFF. CDR3 nucleotide sequence: TGCGCCAGCAGCCCCTATCCGGGACAGTCTTACAATGAGCAGTTCTTC.